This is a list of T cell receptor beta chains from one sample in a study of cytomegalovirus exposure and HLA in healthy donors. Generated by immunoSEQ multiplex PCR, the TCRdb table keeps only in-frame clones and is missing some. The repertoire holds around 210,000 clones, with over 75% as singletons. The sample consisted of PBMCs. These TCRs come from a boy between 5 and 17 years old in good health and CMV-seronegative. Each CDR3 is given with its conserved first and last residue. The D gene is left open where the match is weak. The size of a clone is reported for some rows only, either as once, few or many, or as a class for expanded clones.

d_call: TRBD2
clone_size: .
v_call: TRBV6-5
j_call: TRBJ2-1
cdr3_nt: TGTGCCAGCAGTTTTAGCGGGAGACATGAGCAGTTCTTC
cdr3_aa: CASSFSGRHEQFF

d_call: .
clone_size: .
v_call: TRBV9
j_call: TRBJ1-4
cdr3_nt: TGTGCCAGCAGCGTAGGTGGCGGGACTAATGAAAAACTGTTTTTT
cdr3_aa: CASSVGGGTNEKLFF

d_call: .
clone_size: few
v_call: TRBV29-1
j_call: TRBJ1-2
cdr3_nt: TGCAGCGTTGACGGCGGGGGGCTGAACTATGGCTACACCTTC
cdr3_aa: CSVDGGGLNYGYTF

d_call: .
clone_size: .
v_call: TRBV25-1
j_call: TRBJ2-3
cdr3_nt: TGTGCCAGCCGTTTTGAGGGTAGCACAGATACGCAGTATTTT
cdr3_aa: CASRFEGSTDTQYF

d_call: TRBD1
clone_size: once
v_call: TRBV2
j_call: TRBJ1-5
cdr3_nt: TGTGCCAGCAGTGGTCGGACAGGCCCCAATCAGCCCCAGCATTTT
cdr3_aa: CASSGRTGPNQPQHF

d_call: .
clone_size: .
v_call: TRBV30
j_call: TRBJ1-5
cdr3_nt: TGTGCCTGGAGTGTACTACAGGGTCAGCCCCAGCATTTT
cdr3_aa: CAWSVLQGQPQHF

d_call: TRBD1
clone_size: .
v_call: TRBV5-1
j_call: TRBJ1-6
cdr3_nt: TGCGCCAGCAGCTTGGGGGACAGGGGAGGGTCACCCCTCCACTTT
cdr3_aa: CASSLGDRGGSPLHF

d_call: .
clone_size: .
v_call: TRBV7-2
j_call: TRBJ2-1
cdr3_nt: TGTGCCAGCAGCTTACACATTGGGTCACGTGGCGGTGAGCAGTTCTTC
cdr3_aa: CASSLHIGSRGGEQFF

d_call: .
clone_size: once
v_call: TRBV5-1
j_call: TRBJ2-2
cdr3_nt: TGCGCCAGCAGCATTCCCACGAACACCGGGGAGCTGTTTTTT
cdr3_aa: CASSIPTNTGELFF

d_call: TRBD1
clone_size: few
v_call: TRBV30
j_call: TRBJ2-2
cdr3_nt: TGTGCCTGGTCCGTTGGACAGGGGTACACCGGGGAGCTGTTTTTT
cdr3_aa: CAWSVGQGYTGELFF

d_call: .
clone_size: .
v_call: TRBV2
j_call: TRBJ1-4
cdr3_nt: TGTGCCAGCAGTGTCTACCCTAATGAAAAACTGTTTTTT
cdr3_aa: CASSVYPNEKLFF

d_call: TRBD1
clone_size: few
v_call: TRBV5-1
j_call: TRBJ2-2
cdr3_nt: TGCGCCAGCAGTGCCTTGGGACAGGGCTTTACCGGGGAGCTGTTTTTT
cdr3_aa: CASSALGQGFTGELFF

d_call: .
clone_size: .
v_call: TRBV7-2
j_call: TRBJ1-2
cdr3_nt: TGTGCCAGCAGCTTAATCGGGATCAGTAACTATGGCTACACCTTC
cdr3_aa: CASSLIGISNYGYTF

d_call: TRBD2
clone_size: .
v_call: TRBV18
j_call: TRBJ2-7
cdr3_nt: TGTGCCAGCTCACCTACACTAGCGGGAGGTAACGAGCAGTACTTC
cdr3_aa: CASSPTLAGGNEQYF

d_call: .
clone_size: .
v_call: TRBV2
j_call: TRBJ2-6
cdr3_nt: TGTGCCAGCGAGGGAACAACTGGGGCCAACGTCCTGACTTTC
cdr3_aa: CASEGTTGANVLTF

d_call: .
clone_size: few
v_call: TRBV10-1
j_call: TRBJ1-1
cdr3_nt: TGCGCCAGCAGTGAGTCGACTTGGGAGGGAGCTTTCTTT
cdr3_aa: CASSESTWEGAFF

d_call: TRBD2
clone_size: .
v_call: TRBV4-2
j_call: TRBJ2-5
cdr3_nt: TGTGCCAGCAGCCAAGATCGCGGGGGGCAAGAGACCCAGTACTTC
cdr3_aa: CASSQDRGGQETQYF

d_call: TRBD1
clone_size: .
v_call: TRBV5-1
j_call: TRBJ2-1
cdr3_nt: TGCGCCAGCAGCTTACAGGGGAGCTCCTACAATGAGCAGTTCTTC
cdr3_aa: CASSLQGSSYNEQFF

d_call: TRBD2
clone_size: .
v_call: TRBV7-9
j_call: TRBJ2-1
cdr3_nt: TGTGCCAGCAGCCCCGGGGAGGGGTCCTACAATGAGCAGTTCTTC
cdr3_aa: CASSPGEGSYNEQFF

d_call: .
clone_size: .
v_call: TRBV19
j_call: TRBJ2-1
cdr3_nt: TGTGCCAGTAGGACTAGCTACAATGAGCAGTTCTTC
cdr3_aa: CASRTSYNEQFF

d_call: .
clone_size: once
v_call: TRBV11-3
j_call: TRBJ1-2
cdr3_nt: TGTGCCAGCAGCTTAAGGGGAAACTATGGCTACACCTTC
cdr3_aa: CASSLRGNYGYTF

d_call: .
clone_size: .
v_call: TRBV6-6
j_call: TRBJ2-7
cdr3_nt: TGTGCCAGCAAACGGTCCTACGAGCAGTACTTC
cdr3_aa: CASKRSYEQYF

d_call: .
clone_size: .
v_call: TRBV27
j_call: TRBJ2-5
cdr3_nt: TGTGCCAGCAGTTTATCTTGGGGGAGGAACCAAGAGACCCAGTACTTC
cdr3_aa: CASSLSWGRNQETQYF

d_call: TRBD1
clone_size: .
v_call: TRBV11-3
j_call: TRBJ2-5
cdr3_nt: TGTGCCAGCAGCTTCAGGGGGCAAGAGGAGACCCAGTACTTC
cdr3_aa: CASSFRGQEETQYF

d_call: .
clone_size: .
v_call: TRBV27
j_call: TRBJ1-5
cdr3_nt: TGTGCCAGCAGTTTAGGAAGGGGCCAGCCCCAGCATTTT
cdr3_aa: CASSLGRGQPQHF

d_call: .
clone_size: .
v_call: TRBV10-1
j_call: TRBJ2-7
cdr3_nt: TGCGCCAGCAGTGACCACAGGGCCTACGAGCAGTACTTC
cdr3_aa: CASSDHRAYEQYF

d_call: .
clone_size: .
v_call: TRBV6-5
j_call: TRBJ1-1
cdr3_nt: TGTGCCAGCAGTTACTCGTCTAGCATGAACACTGAAGCTTTCTTT
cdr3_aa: CASSYSSSMNTEAFF

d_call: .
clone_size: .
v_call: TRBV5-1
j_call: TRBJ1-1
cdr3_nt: TGCGCCAGCAGCTTGAAGTTCGAGACAGGAGACACTGAAGCTTTCTTT
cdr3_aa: CASSLKFETGDTEAFF

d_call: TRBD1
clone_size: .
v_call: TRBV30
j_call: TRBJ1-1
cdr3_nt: TGTGCCTGGGACAGGGGGCGAGCCACTGAAGCTTTCTTT
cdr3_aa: CAWDRGRATEAFF

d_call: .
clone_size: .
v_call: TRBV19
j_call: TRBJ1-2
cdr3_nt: TGTGCCAGTAGTATCCAGGCAGTTTCCACTAACTATGGCTACACCTTC
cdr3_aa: CASSIQAVSTNYGYTF

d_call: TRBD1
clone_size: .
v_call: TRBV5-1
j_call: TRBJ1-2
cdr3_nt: TGCGCCAGCTCTCCCAGGGGGGCGCCTTTGGATGGCTACACCTTC
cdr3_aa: CASSPRGAPLDGYTF

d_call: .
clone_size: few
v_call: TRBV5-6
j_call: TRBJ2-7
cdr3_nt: TGTGCCAGCAGCCCGGGGTTCTCCTACGAGCAGTACTTC
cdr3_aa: CASSPGFSYEQYF

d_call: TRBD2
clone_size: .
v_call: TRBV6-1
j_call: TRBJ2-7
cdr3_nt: TGTGCCAGCAGCGATGCCGGCGGGAGTCTTGAGCAGTACTTC
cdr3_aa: CASSDAGGSLEQYF

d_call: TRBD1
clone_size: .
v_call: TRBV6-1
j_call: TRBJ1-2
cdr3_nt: TGTGCCAGCAGTGCGGGACAGACTAACTATGGCTACACCTTC
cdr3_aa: CASSAGQTNYGYTF

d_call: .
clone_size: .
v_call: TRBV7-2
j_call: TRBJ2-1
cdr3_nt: TGTGCCAGCAGCTTAGAAGCCGGGGGTAGCTCCTACAATGAGCAGTTCTTC
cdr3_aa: CASSLEAGGSSYNEQFF

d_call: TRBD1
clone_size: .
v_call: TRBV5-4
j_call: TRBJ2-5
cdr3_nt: TGTGCCAGCAGAGCGACAGGGCTGGAGACCCAGTACTTC
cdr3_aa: CASRATGLETQYF